Listed below are T cell receptor beta chains from one sample, sequenced in a study of T cell responses to AZD1222 COVID-19 vaccine. TCRdb's table, derived via immunoSEQ multiplex PCR, lists solely in-frame clones and lacks some. This table holds under 150,000 clones, roughly 91% found once. The sequences come from peripheral blood, collected on day 0 of AZD1222 vaccination. The receptors were sampled from an adult in good health. Both conserved end residues are part of each CDR3. Part of the rows lack a size; the others show once, few, many or a class for expanded clones.

CASSVAPVDSGNTIYF	TRBJ1-3	16	NA	TRBV9
CASSDTGLAGVCRYEQYF	TRBJ2-7	18	NA	TRBV21-1
CASSEGLGAQYF	TRBJ2-3	12	NA	TRBV2
CASSSARDREYF	TRBJ2-5	12	NA	TRBV7-2
CASSELAGTGVTGELFF	TRBJ2-2	17	NA	TRBV11-2
CASSEYDRGEQYF	TRBJ2-7	13	NA	TRBV25-1
CASSGGSGTGELFF	TRBJ2-2	14	NA	TRBV5-1
CASSVLSGGNTDTQYF	TRBJ2-3	16	NA	TRBV9
CASSLAIGINSGNTIYF	TRBJ1-3	17	NA	TRBV5-1
CASCHEETDTQYF	TRBJ2-3	13	once	TRBV19
CASSLGRDRQNIQYF	TRBJ2-4	15	NA	TRBV4-1
CAWSVLGTRGVNTQYF	TRBJ2-3	16	NA	TRBV30
CASSEGVGYTF	TRBJ1-2	11	NA	TRBV2
CASNSGGYQETQYF	TRBJ2-5	14	NA	TRBV19
CASSIRDRGKELFF	TRBJ1-4	14	NA	TRBV19
CASSRTSGNTGELFF	TRBJ2-2	15	NA	TRBV3-1/TRBV3-2